These 30 T cell receptor beta chains share one sample of origin, sequenced in a study of vaccination and CD4 T cells after COVID-19. Treatment specified: approximately 11-day PBMC culture with coronavirus spike peptide pools or control peptides (ViraFEST assay). Sequencing of cultured CD4+ T cell DNA used the Oncomine TCR Beta short-read assay. TCRdb fed the PCR reads into MiXCR, producing one record per CDR3 protein. The sample holds more than 9,500 distinct CDR3 sequences; over 40% are singletons and the top ten take more than 20%. The antigens of these receptors remain unknown. This sample comprised cultured CD4+ T cells from blood, obtained after SARS-CoV-2 vaccination. These receptors all come from a human donor with COVID-19.

This clonotype was recorded a few times. This sequence joins TRBV6-5 and TRBJ2-1; D call uncertain. CDR1 and CDR2 from the germline V gene are MNHEY and SVGAGI. V was clipped by 4 bases and J by 12 bases, with 10 bases between them. This CDR3 is 11 amino acids long. CDR3: CASSLQGGQFF. The CDR3 DNA reads as TGTGCCAGCAGTTTGCAAGGTGGGCAGTTCTTC.

Judged by abundance, this clonotype is medium-sized. V gene TRBV6-1 combines with J gene TRBJ1-5, with D unresolved. There are 17 residues in the CDR3. CDR1 MNHNS and CDR2 SASEGT come from the germline V gene. Trimming removed 5 bases from V and 0 bases from J, with 17 bases in between. The CDR3 sequence is CASSPDGSPYSNQPQHF. In DNA, the CDR3 is TGTGCCAGCAGTCCCGACGGGTCGCCATATAGCAATCAGCCCCAGCATTTT.

About this clonotype: Sequence at one end of the junction differs from germline and may be a read error. The chain carries TRBV24-1 and TRBJ1-6, with D unclear. The CDR3 runs 14 residues. From germline, CDR1 is KGHDR and CDR2 SFDVKD. The CDR3 spells CATPRMGSDSPPHF. CDR3 coding DNA: TGTGCCACCCCTAGGATGGGATCCGATTCACCCCCCCACTTT.

This clonotype was seen a handful of times. The chain combines TRBV7-6 with TRBJ1-1; D possibly corresponds to TRBD1 (5 bases). The CDR3 is 13 amino acids. CDR1 SGHVS and CDR2 FNYEAQ come from the germline V gene. Trimming took 6 bases from V and 2 from J, leaving 10 bases between them. CDR3 in amino acids: CASRRGGNTEAFF. In DNA, the CDR3 is TGTGCCAGCAGACGGGGGGGAAACACTGAAGCTTTCTTT.

J is TRBJ2-5 and V is TRBV9, with TRBD2 matching 8 bases. The junction had 10 bases not matched to a gene; V was cut back by 4 bases and J by 5 bases. CDR1 and CDR2 from the germline V gene are SGDLS and YYNGEE. The CDR3 runs 15 residues. The CDR3 DNA is TGTGCCAGCAGCATCCGGGGGGGCAGCACTGAGACCCAGTACTTC. Translating gives CASSIRGGSTETQYF. Full variable domain (rest looked up from reference TRBV9 and TRBJ2-5): DSGVTQTPKHLITATGQRVTLRCSPRSGDLSVYWYQQSLDQGLQFLIQYYNGEERAKGNILERFSAQQFPDLHSELNLSSLELGDSALYFCASSIRGGSTETQYFGPGTRLLVL.

This clonotype was seen once. V gene TRBV7-2 combines with J gene TRBJ2-7; 13 bases fit TRBD2. This CDR3 is 18 amino acids long. CDR1 is SGHTA, CDR2 FQGNSA, per germline. V lost 3 bases to trimming and J lost 2 bases; unmatched junction nucleotides: 10. CDR3 sequence: CASSFSQDTSGGAYEQYF. The DNA for the CDR3 is TGTGCCAGCAGCTTCAGTCAGGATACTAGCGGGGGGGCCTACGAGCAGTACTTC. Full variable domain (rest looked up from reference TRBV7-2 and TRBJ2-7): GAGVSQSPSNKVTEKGKDVELRCDPISGHTALYWYRQSLGQGLEFLIYFQGNSAPDKSGLPSDRFSAERTGGSVSTLTIQRTQQEDSAVYLCASSFSQDTSGGAYEQYFGPGTRLTVT.

A few counts support this clonotype. The gene calls are TRBV7-9 and TRBJ2-5, with 10 positions matching TRBD1. Germline loops: CDR1 SEHNR, CDR2 FQNEAQ (reference sequence). V lost 5 bases to trimming and J lost 5 bases; unmatched junction nucleotides: 5. This CDR3 region has 14 residues. In nucleotides, the CDR3 is TGTGCCAGCAGCGGACAGGGGGGTTGGGAGACCCAGTACTTC. This translates into CASSGQGGWETQYF.

The J gene is TRBJ1-6, the V gene TRBV20-1; the match to TRBD1 covers 9 bases. The CDR3 sequence is 18 residues long. V dropped 0 bases and J dropped 7; count of bases not matched to a gene: 13. Looked up from germline, CDR1 is DFQATT and CDR2 is SNEGSKA (reference sequence). CDR3 in DNA: TGCAGTGCTAGAGAGAGAGAGAGGGGGACAGGGAAAAATTCACCCCTCCACTTT. The encoded protein is CSARERERGTGKNSPLHF.

The gene calls are TRBV20-1 and TRBJ1-4, with no clear D. CDR1 DFQATT and CDR2 SNEGSKA come from the germline V gene (reference sequence). V was trimmed by 0 bases and J by 1 base, leaving 6 bases between them. The CDR3 consists of 14 residues. The CDR3 region is CSARDVGTNEKLFF. The CDR3 nucleotides are TGCAGTGCTAGAGATGTGGGAACTAATGAAAAACTGTTTTTT.

Only one count was recorded for this clonotype. The chain couples TRBV7-9 to TRBJ1-3; unclear D gene. The V end was cut by 5 bases, the J end by 2 bases, with 13 bases between. Germline values: CDR1 SEHNR, CDR2 FQNEAQ (reference sequence). The CDR3 consists of 15 residues. The DNA for the CDR3 is TGTGCCAGCAGCCCCAGCGGGTGGCCTGGAAACACCATATATTTT. Translated, it gives CASSPSGWPGNTIYF. The full variable domain, with the rest looked up from reference TRBV7-9 and TRBJ1-3, is DTGVSQNPRHKITKRGQNVTFRCDPISEHNRLYWYRQTLGQGPEFLTYFQNEAQLEKSRLLSDRFSAERPKGSFSTLEIQRTEQGDSAMYLCASSPSGWPGNTIYFGEGSWLTVV.

The chain recombines TRBV27 with TRBJ2-3; tentative D call: TRBD2 (6 bases). The CDR3 has 15 amino acids. Germline loops: CDR1 MNHEY, CDR2 SMNVEV (reference sequence). Trimming removed 3 bases at V and 1 base at J, with 11 bases between. Written as DNA, the CDR3 is TGTGCCAGCAGTTTCAGGGAGGTGGGCACAGATACGCAGTATTTT. Translation: CASSFREVGTDTQYF.

V and J are TRBV6-5 and TRBJ1-1; D call uncertain. The CDR3 length is 12 residues. Germline CDR1 is MNHEY and CDR2 is SVGAGI. V gave up 3 bases and J gave up 1 base, with 3 bases separating them. The DNA for the CDR3 is TGTGCCAGCAGTTATTCGAACACTGAAGCTTTCTTT. Amino acid sequence: CASSYSNTEAFF.

The chain joins TRBV2 to TRBJ1-5; no definite D call. The germline gives CDR1 SNHLY, CDR2 FYNNEI. Trimming removed 7 bases at V and 1 base at J, with 14 bases between. The CDR3 runs 15 residues. In DNA form, the CDR3 reads TGTGCCAGCAATCTGGACGAGGCGAGCAATCAGCCCCAGCATTTT. It is translated as CASNLDEASNQPQHF.

The chain joins TRBV2 to TRBJ1-5; D remains unclear. Trimming pared 8 bases from V and 3 bases from J, leaving 17 bases between. Germline V gene sequence: CDR1 SNHLY, CDR2 FYNNEI. The CDR3 has 15 residues. CDR3 DNA: TGTGCCAGCTTTCCTAATGCCTGGGACAATCAGCCCCAGCATTTT. Protein sequence: CASFPNAWDNQPQHF.

The genes are TRBV7-9 and TRBJ2-1; 13 bases agree with TRBD2. V lost 3 bases and J lost 9; bases outside the gene matches: 5. The CDR3 length is 15 residues. Germline V CDR1 and CDR2: SEHNR, FQNEAQ (reference sequence). CDR3 protein: CASSFTSGGASEQFF. CDR3 coding DNA: TGTGCCAGCAGCTTCACTAGCGGGGGGGCTAGTGAGCAGTTCTTC. The whole variable domain, remainder taken from reference TRBV7-9 and TRBJ2-1, is DTGVSQNPRHKITKRGQNVTFRCDPISEHNRLYWYRQTLGQGPEFLTYFQNEAQLEKSRLLSDRFSAERPKGSFSTLEIQRTEQGDSAMYLCASSFTSGGASEQFFGPGTRLTVL.

The chain has TRBV24-1 and TRBJ2-5, with D perhaps TRBD1 (5 bases). V was pared by 3 bases and J by 1 base, with 17 bases between. CDR3 length: 17 amino acids. CDR1 is KGHDR, CDR2 SFDVKD, per germline. CDR3 loop: CATSDIWQGEFQETQYF. CDR3 nucleotides: TGTGCCACCAGTGATATTTGGCAGGGTGAGTTCCAAGAGACCCAGTACTTC.

The rearrangement uses TRBV10-2 and TRBJ2-3; D unclear. Trimming left V 7 bases short and J 0 bases short, with 8 bases between. This CDR3 comprises 13 residues. Germline CDR1 is WSHSY and CDR2 is SAAADI. CDR3 bases: TGCGCCAGCAACCGGGTTAGCACAGATACGCAGTATTTT. Translating it yields CASNRVSTDTQYF.

Within the sample, this clonotype is medium-sized (0.01 to 0.1%). The chain employs TRBV7-9 and TRBJ1-5; tentatively, D is TRBD1 (5 bases). Trimming took off 4 bases at V and 6 bases at J, with 13 bases between the two ends. The CDR3 contains 14 residues. Germline CDR1 SEHNR, CDR2 FQNEAQ (reference sequence). CDR3 protein: CASSSGLDGQPQHF. The CDR3 region has the DNA TGTGCCAGCAGCTCGGGACTCGACGGTCAGCCCCAGCATTTT.

This clonotype was counted a few times. The chain links TRBV6-5 to TRBJ2-3, with TRBD2 identical over 12 bases. Germline CDR1 is MNHEY and CDR2 is SVGAGI. The CDR3 consists of 19 residues. V shed 8 bases, J shed 0 bases, and the junction held 15 bases outside the gene matches. The CDR3 is CASGYPTSGGSGSTDTQYF. CDR3 DNA: TGTGCCAGCGGATACCCGACTAGCGGGGGATCAGGGAGCACAGATACGCAGTATTTT.

The CDR3 sequence is CSARDALGQIYEQYF. For the CDR3, the DNA is TGCAGTGCTAGAGATGCCCTGGGACAGATCTACGAGCAGTACTTC. This chain joins TRBV20-1 and TRBJ2-7, with 7 bases aligning to TRBD1. Per the germline V gene, CDR1 is DFQATT and CDR2 is SNEGSKA (reference sequence). Trimming at V came to 0 bases and at J to 3 bases, leaving 8 bases not matched to a gene. This CDR3 comprises 15 residues.

This clonotype was recorded once. V is TRBV28 and J is TRBJ1-2, with D unresolved. The CDR3 totals 14 residues. Germline assignment: CDR1 MDHEN and CDR2 SYDVKM. V was trimmed by 2 bases and J by 5 bases, leaving 12 bases between them. The CDR3 region is CASSLIGRTYGYTF. The DNA of the CDR3 is TGTGCCAGCAGTTTAATCGGACGGACTTATGGCTACACCTTC.

The chain carries TRBV30 and TRBJ2-3, with 12 bases that match TRBD2. The length of the CDR3 is 17 residues. V dropped 4 bases and J dropped 1; count of bases not matched to a gene: 9. Germline V gene sequence: CDR1 GTSNPN, CDR2 SVGIG (reference sequence). For the CDR3, the DNA is TGTGCCTGGATAAGGCTAGCGGGGGGGCGGGGCACAGATACGCAGTATTTT. Protein product: CAWIRLAGGRGTDTQYF.

V is TRBV19 and J is TRBJ2-7; no firm D call. This CDR3 spans 15 amino acids. V was clipped by 4 bases and J by 5 bases, with 18 bases between them. Germline V gives CDR1 LNHDA, CDR2 SQIVND (reference sequence). The CDR3 reads CASSTNRVLVNEQYF. Here the CDR3 DNA reads TGTGCCAGTAGTACGAACCGAGTACTGGTCAACGAGCAGTACTTC.

This clonotype was counted a few times. V usage is TRBV6-1 and J usage is TRBJ2-3; 11 bases agree with TRBD2. Unmatched junction bases numbered 8, after V lost 6 bases and J lost 3 bases. CDR3 length equals 16 residues. Germline CDR1 is MNHNS and CDR2 is SASEGT. CDR3 region: CASSDAASGGTDTQYF. The CDR3 nucleotides read TGTGCCAGCAGCGACGCGGCTAGCGGGGGGACAGATACGCAGTATTTT.

This chain links TRBV12-3 or TRBV12-4 with TRBJ1-5, with TRBD1 identical over 7 bases. J gave up 0 bases and V 1 base, and 3 bases lay outside the gene matches. This CDR3 has 16 residues. The CDR3 sequence: CASSLGQGYSNQPQHF. CDR3 in DNA: TGTGCCAGCAGTTTAGGACAGGGATATAGCAATCAGCCCCAGCATTTT.

The V call is TRBV10-2, the J call TRBJ1-4; D perhaps matches TRBD1 (6 bases). With 7 bases removed from V and 8 bases from J, the gap between germline ends came to 17 bases. Germline V gene data show CDR1 as WSHSY and CDR2 as SAAADI. The CDR3 runs 14 residues. The CDR3 region is CASTPGGGLEKLFF. The CDR3 DNA sequence: TGCGCCAGCACCCCGGGAGGGGGTTTGGAAAAACTGTTTTTT.

J is TRBJ2-4 and V is TRBV7-2; 7 bases align to TRBD1. The CDR3 loop spans 13 amino acids. Trimming removed 5 bases from V and 11 bases from J; junction bases left unmatched: 9. The V gene's germline CDR1 is SGHTA and CDR2 FQGNSA. This CDR3 is CASSANRGFVQYF. The CDR3 DNA reads TGTGCCAGCAGCGCGAACAGGGGCTTCGTTCAGTACTTC.

The rearrangement links TRBV19 to TRBJ2-5; D unresolved. The V gene lost 3 bases and the J gene lost 2 bases, with 7 bases spanning the gap. The CDR3 length is 13 residues. From germline, CDR1 is LNHDA and CDR2 SQIVND (reference sequence). CDR3 sequence (DNA): TGTGCCAGTAGTATGGTCGCTCAAGAGACCCAGTACTTC. As protein: CASSMVAQETQYF.

The chain joins TRBV6-2 or TRBV6-3 to TRBJ2-5; 16 nucleotides line up with TRBD2. The junction had 12 bases not matched to a gene; V was cut back by 4 bases and J by 4 bases. CDR1 MNHEY and CDR2 SVGEGT come from the germline V gene. This CDR3 is 19 amino acids long. The chain's CDR3 is CASSSLGLAGGPLLETQYF. As DNA, the CDR3 is TGTGCCAGCAGTTCCCTGGGACTAGCGGGGGGGCCGCTCCTAGAGACCCAGTACTTC.

In DNA form, the CDR3 reads TGTGCCAGCAGCCCCGATAATTACAGGAGGACAGGAGACAATCAGCCCCAGCATTTT. Translated, it gives CASSPDNYRRTGDNQPQHF. The V and J genes are TRBV7-2 and TRBJ1-5; 7 positions agree with TRBD1. With 5 bases clipped from V and 3 bases from J, the junction kept 19 bases outside the gene matches. The CDR3 contains 19 residues. Germline V gene data show CDR1 as SGHTA and CDR2 as FQGNSA.